Included here is one T cell receptor (beta chain) sequence, with context. Its binding antigen is unknown. Base qualities are not recorded, but no much larger clone differs from it by a single base. V is pruned by 0 bases and J by 2 bases, leaving 4 bases of the junction without a gene match. The CDR3, from cysteine to phenylalanine, totals 15 residues. The retained sequence is limited to the CDR3, 45 bases, with the frame set at the first base. Sequences SGDLS (CDR1) and YYNGEE (CDR2) are obtained from the germline V gene. The record originates from a study of identical twins (dated by TCRdb to 2016 to 2018). Turning to the overall study: To test whether fetal clonotypes persist, this study deep-sequenced TCR alpha and beta repertoires from monozygotic twins, from unrelated adults of various ages, and from cord blood. To rule out contamination, the twin experiments were replicated at different times with different library preparation protocols. Broad study findings and their caveats: Because the same donors could not be followed over many years, the conclusions depended on cross-sectional statistical analysis. Compared with coincidental sharing between unrelated individuals, out-of-frame TCR alpha sequences shared between twins showed an excess of sequences with low generation probability. Fewer insertions were carried by abundant cord blood beta clonotypes; a weaker similar trend was observed in young adult naive repertoires, while no such trend was observed in memory repertoires. In monozygotic twins, out-of-frame TCR alpha sharing was systematically underestimated by recombination models, although the models agreed with sharing between unrelated individuals. Zero-insertion analyses could be partly confounded by invariant T cells such as MAIT and iNKT, though diverse VJ usage argued against such confounding for most clonotypes. The excess sharing between twins in beta out-of-frame sequences was weaker because fewer shared sequences reduced the signal-to-noise ratio.

Every donor was a healthy Caucasian. The twin cohort consisted of three pairs of female monozygotic twins, all aged about 18 to 30 years. Positive isolation kits from Invitrogen were used to isolate CD4+ and CD8+ T cell populations. The library was generated by 5' RACE. TCRdb names Illumina HiSeq 2000 as the instrument used. Template switching added a universal primer binding site, and the final cDNA carried a unique molecular identifier that allowed TCR cDNA molecules to be counted accurately. Specific primers in the conserved constant-segment region were used to synthesize first-strand cDNA for the TCR alpha and beta chains. Each cDNA library was double barcoded, with a SMART-Mk sample barcode plus Illumina barcodes, to control for contamination. Two successive PCR steps introduced TruSeq adapter sequences along with Illumina sample barcodes. Sequencing of the TCR alpha and beta cDNA libraries was done on the Illumina HiSeq platform using custom primers. Processing in the source paper ran as follows. Raw reads were processed with MiGEC to extract unique molecular identifiers, and MiXCR was used to determine CDR3 positions. Recombination models were inferred per individual with the repgenHMM and IGoR tools using an EM algorithm. Shared clonotypes were analyzed with the tcR package in R, and sharing was normalized by the product of cloneset sizes. To study raw recombination free of thymic and clonal selection effects, out-of-frame nonproductive sequences were analyzed. In-frame beta chains were kept once TCRdb had trimmed the public reads at Q25 with fastp and called clones with MiXCR. Each CDR3 protein gets just one entry, which takes the most common genes and DNA from the rows behind it. The V and J calls and clone size are TCRdb's, not the authors'. Counted in this sample were 250,000 to 300,000 distinct CDR3 sequences; about 8% of them appeared once. The ten largest clonotypes hold 3% to 3.5% of the sample.

These same records also appear under a second study, on yellow fever vaccine responses in identical twins. The second study also describes: The authors reported that the T cell response to vaccination in identical twins appeared partly convergent and partly personalized. In the study, vaccine-responding T cell clones were precisely tracked in identical twins.

The rearrangement combines TRBV9 with TRBJ2-5, with 7 central nucleotides matching TRBD2. This receptor was identified in a woman aged 18 to 35 in good health. Sample: CD8+ T cells sorted from blood. The nucleotides read TGTGCCAGCAGCGTAGACGGGGGGACGCAAGAGACCCAGTACTTC. Protein translation: CASSVDGGTQETQYF.